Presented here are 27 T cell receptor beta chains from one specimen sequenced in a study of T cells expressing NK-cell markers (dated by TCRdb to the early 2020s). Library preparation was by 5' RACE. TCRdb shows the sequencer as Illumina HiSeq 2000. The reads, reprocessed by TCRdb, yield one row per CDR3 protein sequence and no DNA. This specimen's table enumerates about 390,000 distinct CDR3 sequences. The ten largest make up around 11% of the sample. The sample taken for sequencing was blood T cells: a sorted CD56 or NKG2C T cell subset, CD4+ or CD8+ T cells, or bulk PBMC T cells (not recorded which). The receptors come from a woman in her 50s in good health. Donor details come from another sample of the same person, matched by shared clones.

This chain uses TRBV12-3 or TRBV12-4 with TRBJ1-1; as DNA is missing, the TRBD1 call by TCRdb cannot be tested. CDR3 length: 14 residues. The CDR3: CASSFRQGSPEAFF.

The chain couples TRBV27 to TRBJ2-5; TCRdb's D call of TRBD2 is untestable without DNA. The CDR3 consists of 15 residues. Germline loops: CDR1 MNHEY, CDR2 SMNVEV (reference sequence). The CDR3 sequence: CASSSASGIRETQYF.

The CDR3 is CASSAAGRFLNFSSYNEQFF. The gene calls are TRBV12-3 or TRBV12-4 and TRBJ2-1; the D call of TRBD1 rests on TCRdb alone, since no DNA is present to check it. CDR3 length: 20 amino acids.

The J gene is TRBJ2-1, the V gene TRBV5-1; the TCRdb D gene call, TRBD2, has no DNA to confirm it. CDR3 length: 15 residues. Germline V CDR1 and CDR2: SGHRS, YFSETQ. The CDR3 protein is CASSWGTSGTGEQFF.

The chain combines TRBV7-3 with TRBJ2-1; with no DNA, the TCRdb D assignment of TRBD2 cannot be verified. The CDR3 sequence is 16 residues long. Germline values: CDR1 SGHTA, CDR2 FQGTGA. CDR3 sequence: CASSLLPGTSSNEQFF.

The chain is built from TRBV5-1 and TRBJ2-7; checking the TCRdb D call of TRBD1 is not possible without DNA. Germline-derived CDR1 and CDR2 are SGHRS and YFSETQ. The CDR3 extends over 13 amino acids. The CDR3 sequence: CASTPGGVAEQYF.

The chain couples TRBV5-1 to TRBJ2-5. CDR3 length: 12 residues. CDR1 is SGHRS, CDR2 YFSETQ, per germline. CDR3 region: CASHESEETQYF.

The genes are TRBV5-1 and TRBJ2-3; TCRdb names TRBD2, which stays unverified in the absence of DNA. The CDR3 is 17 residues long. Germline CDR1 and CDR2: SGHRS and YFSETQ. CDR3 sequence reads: CASSLGRAGGPRNTQYF.

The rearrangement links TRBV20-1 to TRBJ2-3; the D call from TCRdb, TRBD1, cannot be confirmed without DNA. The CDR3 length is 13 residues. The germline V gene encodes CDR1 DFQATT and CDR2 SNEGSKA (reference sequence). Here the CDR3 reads CSARGDGTDTQYF.

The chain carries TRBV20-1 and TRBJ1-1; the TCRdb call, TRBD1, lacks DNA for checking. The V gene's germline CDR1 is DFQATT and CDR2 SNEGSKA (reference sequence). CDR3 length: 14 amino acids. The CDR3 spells CSAPKTGVNTEAFF.

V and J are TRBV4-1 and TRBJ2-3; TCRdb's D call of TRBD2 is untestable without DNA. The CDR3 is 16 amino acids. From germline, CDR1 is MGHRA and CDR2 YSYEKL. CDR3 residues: CASSQVGTSGRHTQYF.

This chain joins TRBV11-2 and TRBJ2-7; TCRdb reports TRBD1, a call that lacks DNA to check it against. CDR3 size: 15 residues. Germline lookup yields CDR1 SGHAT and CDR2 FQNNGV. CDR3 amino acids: CASSLERGTDYEQYF.

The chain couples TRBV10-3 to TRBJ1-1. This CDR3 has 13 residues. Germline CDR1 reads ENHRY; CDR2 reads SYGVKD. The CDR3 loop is CATGIWTNTEAFF.

CDR3 residues: CASTASTDTQYF. The chain couples TRBV7-9 to TRBJ2-3. This CDR3 comprises 12 residues. In germline, CDR1 is SEHNR, CDR2 FQNEAQ (reference sequence).

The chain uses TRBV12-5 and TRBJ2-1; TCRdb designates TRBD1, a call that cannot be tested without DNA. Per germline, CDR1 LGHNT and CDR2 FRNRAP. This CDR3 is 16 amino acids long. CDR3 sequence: CASGFPGGGERDEQFF.

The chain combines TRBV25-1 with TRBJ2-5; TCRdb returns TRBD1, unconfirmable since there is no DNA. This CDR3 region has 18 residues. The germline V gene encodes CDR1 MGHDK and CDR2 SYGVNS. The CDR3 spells CASSGGGTPLIDQETQYF.

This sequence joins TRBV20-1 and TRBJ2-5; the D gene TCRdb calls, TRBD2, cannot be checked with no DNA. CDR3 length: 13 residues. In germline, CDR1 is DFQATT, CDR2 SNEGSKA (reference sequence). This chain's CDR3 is CSAFILAEETQYF.

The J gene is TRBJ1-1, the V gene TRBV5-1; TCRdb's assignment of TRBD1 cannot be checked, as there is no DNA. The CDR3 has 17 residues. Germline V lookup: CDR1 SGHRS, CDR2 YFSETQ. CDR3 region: CASSSPGQGLWSTEAFF.

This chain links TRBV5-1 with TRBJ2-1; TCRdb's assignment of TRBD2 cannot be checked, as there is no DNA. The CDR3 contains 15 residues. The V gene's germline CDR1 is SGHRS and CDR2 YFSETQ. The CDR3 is CASSPTQAGYNEQFF.

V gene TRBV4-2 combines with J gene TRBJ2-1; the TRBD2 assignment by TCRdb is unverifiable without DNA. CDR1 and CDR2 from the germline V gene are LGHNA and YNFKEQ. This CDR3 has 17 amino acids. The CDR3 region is CASSQAPSSVDYNEQFF.

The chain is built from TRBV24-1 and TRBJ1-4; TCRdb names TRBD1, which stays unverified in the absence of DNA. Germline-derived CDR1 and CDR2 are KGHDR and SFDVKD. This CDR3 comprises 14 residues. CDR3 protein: CATSDSDRGEKLFF.

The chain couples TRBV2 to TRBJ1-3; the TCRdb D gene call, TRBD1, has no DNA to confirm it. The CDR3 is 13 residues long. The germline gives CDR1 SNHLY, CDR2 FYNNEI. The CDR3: CASKNQGANTIYF.

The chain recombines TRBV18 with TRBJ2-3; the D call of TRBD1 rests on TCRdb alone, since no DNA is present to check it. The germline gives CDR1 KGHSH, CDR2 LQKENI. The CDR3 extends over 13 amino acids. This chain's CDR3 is CASSSQGTDTQYF.

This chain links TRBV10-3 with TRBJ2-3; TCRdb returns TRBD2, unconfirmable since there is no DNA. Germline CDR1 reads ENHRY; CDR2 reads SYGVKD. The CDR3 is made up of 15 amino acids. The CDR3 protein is CAISEQGRVSDTQYF.

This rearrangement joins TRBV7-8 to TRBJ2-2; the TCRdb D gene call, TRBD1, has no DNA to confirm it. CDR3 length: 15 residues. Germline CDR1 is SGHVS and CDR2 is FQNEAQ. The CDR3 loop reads CASSLGTFNTGELFF.

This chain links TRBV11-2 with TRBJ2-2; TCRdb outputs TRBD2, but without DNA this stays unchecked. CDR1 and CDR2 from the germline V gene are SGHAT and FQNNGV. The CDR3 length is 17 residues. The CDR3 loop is CASGPGGAGGHTGELFF.

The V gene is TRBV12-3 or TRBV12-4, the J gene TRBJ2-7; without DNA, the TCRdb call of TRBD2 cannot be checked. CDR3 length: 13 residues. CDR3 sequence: CASTKGLGYEQYF.